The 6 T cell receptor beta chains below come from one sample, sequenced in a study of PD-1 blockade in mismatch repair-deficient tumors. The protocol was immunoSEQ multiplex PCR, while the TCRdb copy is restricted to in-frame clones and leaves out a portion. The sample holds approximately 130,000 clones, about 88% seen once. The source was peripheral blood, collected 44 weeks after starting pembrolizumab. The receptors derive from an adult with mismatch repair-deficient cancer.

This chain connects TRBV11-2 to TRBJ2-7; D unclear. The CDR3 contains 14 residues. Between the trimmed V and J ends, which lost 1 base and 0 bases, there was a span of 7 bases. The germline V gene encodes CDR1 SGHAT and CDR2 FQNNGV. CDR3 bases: TGTGCCAGCAGCTTAGGTGTGATCTCCTACGAGCAGTACTTC. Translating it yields CASSLGVISYEQYF.

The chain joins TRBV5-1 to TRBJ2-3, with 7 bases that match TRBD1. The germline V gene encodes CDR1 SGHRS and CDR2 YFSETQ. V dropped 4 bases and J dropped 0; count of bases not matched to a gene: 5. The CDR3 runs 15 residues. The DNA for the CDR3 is TGCGCCAGCAGCGTCTCAGGGGGAAGCACAGATACGCAGTATTTT. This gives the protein CASSVSGGSTDTQYF.

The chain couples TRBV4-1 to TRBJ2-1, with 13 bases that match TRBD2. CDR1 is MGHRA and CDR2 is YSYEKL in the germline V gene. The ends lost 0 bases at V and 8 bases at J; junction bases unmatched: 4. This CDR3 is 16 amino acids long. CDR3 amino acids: CASSQDWTSGSDEQFF. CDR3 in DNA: TGCGCCAGCAGCCAAGATTGGACTAGCGGGAGTGATGAGCAGTTCTTC.

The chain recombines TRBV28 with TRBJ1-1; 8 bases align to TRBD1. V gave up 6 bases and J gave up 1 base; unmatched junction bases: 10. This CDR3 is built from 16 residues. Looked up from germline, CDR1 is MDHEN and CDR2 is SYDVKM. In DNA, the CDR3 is TGTGCCAGCAGCACACAGGGGGGCATATCGAACACTGAAGCTTTCTTT. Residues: CASSTQGGISNTEAFF.

CDR3 in amino acids: CASSQGGLGTGELFF. The CDR3 nucleotides read TGCGCCAGCAGCCAAGGGGGACTAGGCACCGGGGAGCTGTTTTTT. V is TRBV4-3 and J is TRBJ2-2; TRBD2 matches 8 bases. The CDR3 has 15 amino acids. In germline, CDR1 is LGHNA, CDR2 YSLEER. With V trimmed by 1 base and J by 4 bases, 2 bases remained unmatched.

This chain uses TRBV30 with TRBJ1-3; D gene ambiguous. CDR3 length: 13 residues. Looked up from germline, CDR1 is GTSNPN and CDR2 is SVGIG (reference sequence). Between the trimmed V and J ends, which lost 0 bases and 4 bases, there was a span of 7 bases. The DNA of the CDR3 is TGTGCCTGGAGTGTACGAGGCGGAAACACCATATATTTT. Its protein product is CAWSVRGGNTIYF.